Following are 32 T cell receptor beta chains from one sample sequenced in a study of read filtering for tumor transcriptome and immune sequencing. Molecular barcoded adaptors covering alpha/delta and beta/gamma chains were used on roughly 400 ng RNA. A single record per CDR3 protein comes from TCRdb applying MiXCR to the reads. The sample holds about 62,000 distinct CDR3 sequences, approximately 18% seen once. Sequencing was carried out using a population of CD138-negative cells sorted from bone marrow. These receptor sequences come from a donor over 35 with multiple myeloma.

This clonotype was counted at least ten times. The chain is built from TRBV7-9 and TRBJ1-1; D perhaps matches TRBD1 (6 bases). Trimming left V 2 bases short and J 1 base short, with 8 bases between. The V gene's germline CDR1 is SEHNR and CDR2 FQNEAQ (reference sequence). This CDR3 spans 14 amino acids. CDR3 loop: CASSLLGQNTEAFF. The CDR3 nucleotides are TGTGCCAGCAGCTTATTGGGACAGAACACTGAAGCTTTCTTT.

The V gene is TRBV30, the J gene TRBJ2-7; D call uncertain. CDR3 length equals 13 residues. V was trimmed by 4 bases and J by 2 bases, leaving 12 bases between them. Germline V lookup: CDR1 GTSNPN, CDR2 SVGIG (reference sequence). The CDR3 region is CAWTGQLAYEQYF. The CDR3 nucleotides read TGTGCCTGGACTGGCCAGCTCGCCTACGAGCAGTACTTC.

About this clonotype itself: Possible read error: a much larger clone is one base away. The rearrangement joins TRBV14 to TRBJ2-5, with 10 bases aligning to TRBD1. V lost 4 bases and J lost 1; bases outside the gene matches: 18. Germline lookup yields CDR1 SGHDN and CDR2 FVKESK. The CDR3 runs 20 residues. CDR3 nucleotides: TGTGCCAGCAGCCCTCGATCTCCGGGACAGGGGCGAATAACCCAAGAGACCCAGTACTTC. It is translated as CASSPRSPGQGRITQETQYF.

This clonotype has a count of ten or more. The chain has TRBV7-2 and TRBJ2-7; 8 bases line up with TRBD2. The junction had 5 bases not matched to a gene; V was cut back by 0 bases and J by 4 bases. In germline, CDR1 is SGHTA, CDR2 FQGNSA. The CDR3 spans 15 residues. CDR3 coding DNA: TGTGCCAGCAGCTTAGCAGCGGGAGCCGCATACGAGCAGTACTTC. Translating it yields CASSLAAGAAYEQYF.

This clonotype was detected once. One junction end disagrees with the germline gene, perhaps due to a read error. The chain has TRBV11-2 and TRBJ1-4; possibly TRBD1 for D (6 bases). In germline, CDR1 is SGHAT, CDR2 FQNNGV. CDR3 size: 14 residues. The CDR3 DNA is TGTGCCAGCCGACAGTCTTCACGGACAGATACGCGGTATTTT. It is translated as CASRQSSRTDTRYF.

This clonotype was picked up many times. This rearrangement joins TRBV20-1 to TRBJ2-7; 9 nucleotides agree with TRBD2. CDR1 is DFQATT and CDR2 is SNEGSKA in the germline V gene (reference sequence). This CDR3 is 15 amino acids long. J gave up 7 bases and V 0 bases, and 10 bases lay outside the gene matches. CDR3 DNA sequence: TGCAGTGCTAGAGATCCCTCGAGACTAGCGGATGAGCAGTACTTC. It specifies CSARDPSRLADEQYF.

The sample holds many counts of this clonotype. The chain couples TRBV11-2 to TRBJ2-5; TRBD2 matches at 8 bases. Germline loops: CDR1 SGHAT, CDR2 FQNNGV. The CDR3 spans 15 residues. J lost 2 bases, V lost 6 bases, and 8 bases had no gene match. CDR3 amino acids: CASSRRGTRQETQYF. CDR3 sequence (DNA): TGTGCCAGCAGTCGCAGAGGGACTAGGCAAGAGACCCAGTACTTC.

This clonotype was counted at least ten times. The chain links TRBV20-1 to TRBJ2-7; 11 nucleotides line up with TRBD2. There are 14 residues in the CDR3. V shed 3 bases and J 6 bases; nucleotides not matched to a gene: 7. Per the germline V gene, CDR1 is DFQATT and CDR2 is SNEGSKA (reference sequence). The DNA of the CDR3 is TGCAGTGCTAGTCTCCTAGCGGGGGGTAGCGAGCAGTACTTC. Amino acid sequence: CSASLLAGGSEQYF.

Notes on this clonotype: At one boundary the junction diverges from the germline segment, which might be a read error. The chain employs TRBV7-8 and TRBJ1-1; 7 bases map to TRBD1. The CDR3 contains 16 residues. CDR1 SGHVS and CDR2 FQNEAQ come from the germline V gene. CDR3 sequence: CASSALTGSGYSEASF. The CDR3 nucleotides read TGTGCCAGCAGTGCCCTGACAGGGTCGGGGTACTCTGAAGCTTCCTTT.

The J gene is TRBJ2-3, the V gene TRBV28, with 7 bases matching TRBD2. This CDR3 is built from 19 residues. Germline V gene lookup returns CDR1 MDHEN and CDR2 SYDVKM. Trimming at V came to 5 bases and at J to 3 bases, leaving 20 bases not matched to a gene. CDR3 sequence reads: CASSIPPWRELLATDTQYF. The CDR3 nucleotides are TGTGCCAGCAGTATTCCTCCTTGGCGGGAGCTTCTTGCTACAGATACGCAGTATTTT.

This clonotype was observed at least ten times. The V call is TRBV4-1, the J call TRBJ1-2; 11 positions agree with TRBD1. The CDR3 loop spans 17 amino acids. Germline assignment: CDR1 MGHRA and CDR2 YSYEKL. J lost 3 bases, V lost 2 bases, and 8 bases had no gene match. The CDR3 bases are TGCGCCAGCAGCCAATTCGGACAGGGGGCTCAGGACTATGGCTACACCTTC. Translating it yields CASSQFGQGAQDYGYTF.

The V and J genes are TRBV19 and TRBJ1-5, with no clear D. The CDR3 sequence is 14 residues long. Germline assignment: CDR1 LNHDA and CDR2 SQIVND (reference sequence). V lost 4 bases to trimming and J lost 0 bases, with 7 bases between them. The CDR3 coding sequence is TGTGCCAGTAGTACAGTGTTTAGCAATCAGCCCCAGCATTTT. Translating it yields CASSTVFSNQPQHF.

On this clonotype itself: An end of the junction does not agree with germline; a read error may underlie this. The chain joins TRBV5-1 to TRBJ2-5, with D possibly matching TRBD2 (6 bases). CDR1 SGHRS and CDR2 YFSETQ come from the germline V gene. The CDR3 is 15 amino acids. The CDR3 spells CASSSSSVAQETLYF. The CDR3 coding sequence is TGCGCCAGCAGCTCTTCTAGCGTAGCCCAAGAGACCCTGTACTTC.

This rearrangement joins TRBV7-2 to TRBJ2-2; D unclear. The CDR3 length is 13 residues. Germline V gene data show CDR1 as SGHTA and CDR2 as FQGNSA. The V gene lost 2 bases and the J gene lost 4 bases, with 5 bases spanning the gap. The CDR3 region is CASSLKLTGELFF. CDR3 DNA: TGTGCCAGCAGCTTAAAGCTCACCGGGGAGCTGTTTTTT. Using reference TRBV7-2 and TRBJ2-2 for the parts outside the CDR3, the full variable domain is GAGVSQSPSNKVTEKGKDVELRCDPISGHTALYWYRQSLGQGLEFLIYFQGNSAPDKSGLPSDRFSAERTGGSVSTLTIQRTQQEDSAVYLCASSLKLTGELFFGEGSRLTVL.

This clonotype was observed many times. The chain combines TRBV4-1 with TRBJ2-2, with 14 bases lining up with TRBD2. The CDR3 consists of 18 residues. Germline V gene lookup returns CDR1 MGHRA and CDR2 YSYEKL. J lost 3 bases, V lost 3 bases, and 6 bases had no gene match. CDR3 sequence reads: CASSQRGLAGDYTGELFF. The CDR3 bases are TGCGCCAGCAGCCAGAGGGGACTAGCGGGGGACTACACCGGGGAGCTGTTTTTT.

This clonotype was seen only a few times. A much larger clonotype is one base distant, so this may be a read error. The genes are TRBV7-2 and TRBJ2-3; D may be TRBD1 (5 bases). The V gene's germline CDR1 is SGHTA and CDR2 FQGNSA. CDR3 size: 14 residues. DNA of the CDR3: TGTGCCAGCAGCTTCCTAAGGGGCACAGGTACGCAGTATTTT. Its translation is CASSFLRGTGTQYF.

This clonotype has ten or more counts. J is TRBJ2-7 and V is TRBV7-9; D is uncertain. In germline, CDR1 is SEHNR, CDR2 FQNEAQ (reference sequence). CDR3 length equals 13 residues. Trimming left V 4 bases short and J 0 bases short, with 7 bases between. CDR3 nucleotides: TGTGCCAGCAGCTCACCGGCCTCCTACGAGCAGTACTTC. Translating gives CASSSPASYEQYF.

In this sample, this clonotype turned up many times. V usage is TRBV7-2 and J usage is TRBJ1-1; D might be TRBD1 (6 bases). This CDR3 spans 18 amino acids. Germline values: CDR1 SGHTA, CDR2 FQGNSA. The germline V and J ends were trimmed by 3 bases and 10 bases, with 30 bases remaining between them. In DNA form, the CDR3 reads TGTGCCAGCAGCTTTTCGGTCAGGGCGGGGGGGGCAAAGAGGGCAGCTTTCTTT. Its translation is CASSFSVRAGGAKRAAFF.

This clonotype was seen ten or more times. V usage is TRBV21-1 and J usage is TRBJ1-4; the listed D gene, TRBD1, was not tested against the DNA. TRBV21-1 is marked as a pseudogene. This CDR3 comprises 14 residues. The CDR3 sequence: CASVRGTVCEKLFF. The CDR3 region has the DNA TGTGCCAGCGTCCGAGGGACGGTTTGTGAAAAACTGTTTTTT.

This clonotype has ten or more counts. The V gene is TRBV20-1, the J gene TRBJ2-2; 8 bases match TRBD2. The CDR3 totals 15 residues. J was trimmed by 4 bases and V by 5 bases; bases with no gene match: 9. In germline, CDR1 is DFQATT, CDR2 SNEGSKA (reference sequence). Here the CDR3 reads CSAQGSGGATGELFF. CDR3 nucleotides: TGCAGTGCTCAGGGGTCGGGGGGGGCCACCGGGGAGCTGTTTTTT.

This clonotype was found many times. This chain links TRBV6-1 with TRBJ2-5; D gene ambiguous. This CDR3 has 14 residues. Trimming removed 6 bases from V and 2 bases from J, with 13 bases in between. CDR1 MNHNS and CDR2 SASEGT come from the germline V gene. CDR3 DNA: TGTGCCAGCAGCCCTACGAACAGACAAGAGACCCAGTACTTC. Translation: CASSPTNRQETQYF.

A note on this clonotype: Being one base from a much bigger clone, this may be a read error. The chain uses TRBV20-1 and TRBJ2-3, with 8 bases aligning to TRBD1. In germline, CDR1 is DFQATT, CDR2 SNEGSKA (reference sequence). The CDR3 runs 16 residues. CDR3 sequence reads: CGARGDRGGYRDTQYF. DNA of the CDR3: TGCGGTGCTAGGGGAGACAGGGGAGGTTACAGAGATACGCAGTATTTT.

As regards this clonotype: A much larger clone lies one base from this, so it may be a read error. It is likely a read error, because the conserved phenylalanine at the end of the CDR3 is missing. The chain is built from TRBV7-2 and TRBJ2-7, with D hard to call. Germline V lookup: CDR1 SGHTA, CDR2 FQGNSA. V lost 4 bases and J lost 9, with 10 bases in between. The CDR3 totals 11 residues. CDR3 sequence reads: CASSYRSGQYL. CDR3 DNA: TGTGCCAGCAGCTATCGATCGGGGCAGTACCTC.

This rearrangement joins TRBV29-1 to TRBJ2-3; D gene unclear. CDR3 length: 8 amino acids. With 7 bases removed from V and 11 bases from J, the gap between germline ends came to 7 bases. Per the germline V gene, CDR1 is SQVTM and CDR2 is ANQGSEA. The CDR3 is CSADGQYF. The CDR3 nucleotides read TGCAGCGCTGACGGGCAGTATTTT.

To note about this clonotype: The conserved closing phenylalanine or tryptophan is absent in this CDR3, likely reflecting a read error. This sequence joins TRBV28 and TRBJ2-3, with TRBD1 matching 10 bases. Germline V gene sequence: CDR1 MDHEN, CDR2 SYDVKM. The CDR3 contains 16 residues. In nucleotides, the CDR3 is TGTGCCAGCGGTTTATTTAGACAGGGGGCCACAGATACGCAGTATCTT. Translating it yields CASGLFRQGATDTQYL.

On this clonotype: A single base separates this from a much larger clone, so it may be a read error. V usage is TRBV12-3 or TRBV12-4 and J usage is TRBJ2-5; no clear D. This CDR3 comprises 13 residues. In DNA, the CDR3 is TGTGTCAGCAGCCCCTTCGGCCGGGAGACCCAGTACTTC. Encoded protein: CVSSPFGRETQYF.

This clonotype came up many times. The rearrangement uses TRBV5-5 and TRBJ2-5; no clear D. Deletions cut 2 bases from V and 2 bases from J, with 13 bases between. The CDR3 covers 15 residues. Germline CDR1 is SGHKS and CDR2 is YYEKEE (reference sequence). The CDR3 here is CASSLEILWQETQYF. CDR3 coding DNA: TGTGCCAGCAGCTTAGAGATTTTGTGGCAAGAGACCCAGTACTTC.

This clonotype has just a few counts. The rearrangement uses TRBV29-1 and TRBJ1-1, with unresolved D. Germline lookup yields CDR1 SQVTM and CDR2 ANQGSEA. The V and J ends lost 5 bases and 1 base respectively, with 17 bases between them. The CDR3 runs to 15 residues. The CDR3 sequence is CSVSIGAVPNTEAFF. The CDR3 bases are TGCAGCGTTTCTATCGGAGCTGTCCCGAACACTGAAGCTTTCTTT.

A word on this clonotype: This could be a read error, since a much larger clone is one nucleotide away. The gene calls are TRBV29-1 and TRBJ2-1; the D call may be TRBD1 or TRBD2 (5 bases each). The CDR3 spans 9 residues. Germline values: CDR1 SQVTM, CDR2 ANQGSEA. Here the CDR3 DNA reads TGCGGCGTTCGGGACCCTCAGTTCTTC. Its translation: CGVRDPQFF.

This clonotype was recorded at least ten times. V usage is TRBV13 and J usage is TRBJ2-1; tentative D call: TRBD2 (6 bases). The germline V and J ends were trimmed by 5 bases and 8 bases, with 13 bases remaining between them. CDR3 length: 13 amino acids. The germline gives CDR1 PRHDT, CDR2 FYEKMQ (reference sequence). The CDR3 is CASSVTRRDEQFF. CDR3 nucleotides: TGTGCCAGCAGCGTGACTAGAAGAGATGAGCAGTTCTTC.

The genes are TRBV7-3 and TRBJ2-3, with D perhaps matching TRBD1 or TRBD2 (6 bases each). CDR1 is SGHTA, CDR2 FQGTGA, per germline. CDR3 length: 14 residues. V dropped 2 bases and J dropped 4 bases, with 10 bases sitting between them. DNA for the CDR3: TGTGCCAGCAGCTTAGCTAGGGGGGCAGATACGCAGTATTTT. This codes for CASSLARGADTQYF. Full variable domain (remainder filled in from reference TRBV7-3 and TRBJ2-3): GAGVSQTPSNKVTEKGKYVELRCDPISGHTALYWYRQSLGQGPEFLIYFQGTGAADDSGLPNDRFFAVRPEGSVSTLKIQRTERGDSAVYLCASSLARGADTQYFGPGTRLTVL.

This clonotype has a count of ten or more. The rearrangement links TRBV20-1 to TRBJ2-4, with D perhaps matching TRBD1 (9 bases). Per the germline V gene, CDR1 is DFQATT and CDR2 is SNEGSKA (reference sequence). V lost 6 bases and J 9 bases, leaving 24 bases between the germline ends. This CDR3 has 15 amino acids. The CDR3 bases are TGCAGTGCCTCCAGACTAGCGCGGGGACAGGGCATTCAGTACTTC. Its translation is CSASRLARGQGIQYF.